The present T cell receptor beta chain was sequenced within a study of blood T cell repertoires in COVID-19. Repertoires were generated with immunoSEQ multiplex PCR, while TCRdb's copy carries only in-frame clones and drops some. This table holds fewer than 100,000 clones, 90% to 95% found once. Trimming pared 2 bases from V and 0 bases from J, leaving 18 bases between. The CDR3 totals 19 residues. The germline gives CDR1 SGDLS, CDR2 YYNGEE. The sample taken for sequencing was peripheral blood. This TCR was recovered from a woman in her forties or fifties in a cohort sampled during active COVID-19. The chain recombines TRBV9 with TRBJ2-6; D possibly corresponds to TRBD1 (5 bases). CDR3 loop: CASSVSLQGQLSGANVLTF. As DNA, the CDR3 is TGTGCCAGCAGCGTCTCCCTTCAGGGTCAACTCTCTGGGGCCAACGTCCTGACTTTC.